This TCR beta chain was sequenced during a study of blood T cell repertoires in COVID-19. Overall study context: Acute and convalescent COVID-19 samples came from the United States, Italy and Spain. The cDNA or gDNA used as material had been derived from T cells, B-cell-depleted T cells, or PBMCs.

How the authors handled the data: Amplification of reference gene primers was used by the study to estimate nucleated cell counts. The data were produced by immunoSEQ multiplex PCR, yet TCRdb's version contains in-frame clones alone and is incomplete. V and J calls and clone size are given by that table; D and trimming were obtained from the DNA. The sample lists tens of thousands of clones; 88% were seen once. The CDR3 loop spans 15 amino acids. Germline CDR1 SGHVS, CDR2 FQNEAQ. V was cut by 1 base and J by 3 bases, with 10 bases left in between. The chain employs TRBV7-8 and TRBJ1-5; no clear D gene. This clonotype was sampled from a woman between 35 and 50 years old with acute or convalescent COVID-19. The sequenced material came from peripheral blood. The CDR3 DNA is TGTGCCAGCAGCTTAGAGGCACAGATCAATCAGCCCCAGCATTTT. This encodes CASSLEAQINQPQHF.